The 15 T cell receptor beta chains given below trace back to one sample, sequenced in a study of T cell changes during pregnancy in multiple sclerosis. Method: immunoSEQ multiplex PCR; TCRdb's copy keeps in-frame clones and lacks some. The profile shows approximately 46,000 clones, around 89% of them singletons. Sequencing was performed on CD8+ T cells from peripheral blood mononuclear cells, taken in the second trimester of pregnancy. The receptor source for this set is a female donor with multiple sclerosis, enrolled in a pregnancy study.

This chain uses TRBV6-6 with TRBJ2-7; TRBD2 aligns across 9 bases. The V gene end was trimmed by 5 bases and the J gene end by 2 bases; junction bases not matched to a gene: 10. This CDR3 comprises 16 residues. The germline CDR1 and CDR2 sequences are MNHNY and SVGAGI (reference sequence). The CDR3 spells CASSLQRLAATYEQYF. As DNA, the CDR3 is TGTGCCAGCAGTCTCCAACGACTAGCGGCCACCTACGAGCAGTACTTC.

The CDR3 here is CAWGPGGLYEQYF. CDR3 nucleotide sequence: TGTGCCTGGGGCCCGGGGGGCCTCTACGAGCAGTACTTC. The chain carries TRBV30 and TRBJ2-7; weak D call: TRBD2 (7 bases). The CDR3 has 13 residues. Trimming removed 5 bases from V and 3 bases from J, with 14 bases in between. The V gene's germline CDR1 is GTSNPN and CDR2 SVGIG (reference sequence).

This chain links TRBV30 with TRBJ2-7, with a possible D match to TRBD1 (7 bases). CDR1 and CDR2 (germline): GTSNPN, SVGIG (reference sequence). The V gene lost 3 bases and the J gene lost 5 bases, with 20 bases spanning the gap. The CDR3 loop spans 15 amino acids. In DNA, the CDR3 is TGTGCCTGGAGGGGCGGGACAGTGACCTACGACGAGCAGTACTTC. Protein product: CAWRGGTVTYDEQYF.

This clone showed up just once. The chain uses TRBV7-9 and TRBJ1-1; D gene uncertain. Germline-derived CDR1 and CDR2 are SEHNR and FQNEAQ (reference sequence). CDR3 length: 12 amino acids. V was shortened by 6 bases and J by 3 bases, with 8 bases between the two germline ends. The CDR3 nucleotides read TGTGCCAGCAGTCGGGGAGACACTGAAGCTTTCTTT. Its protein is CASSRGDTEAFF.

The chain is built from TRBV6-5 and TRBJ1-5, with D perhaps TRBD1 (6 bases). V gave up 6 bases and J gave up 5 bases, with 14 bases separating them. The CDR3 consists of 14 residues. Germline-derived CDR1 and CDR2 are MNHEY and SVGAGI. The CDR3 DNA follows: TGTGCCAGCAGCGCGGACAGCGTGGATCAGCCCCAGCATTTT. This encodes CASSADSVDQPQHF.

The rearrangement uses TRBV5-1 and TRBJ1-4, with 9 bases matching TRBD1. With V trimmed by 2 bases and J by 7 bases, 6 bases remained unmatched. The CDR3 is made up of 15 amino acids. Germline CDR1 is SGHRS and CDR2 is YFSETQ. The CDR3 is CASSFGQGIGEKLFF. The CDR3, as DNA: TGCGCCAGCAGCTTCGGACAGGGGATCGGTGAAAAACTGTTTTTT.

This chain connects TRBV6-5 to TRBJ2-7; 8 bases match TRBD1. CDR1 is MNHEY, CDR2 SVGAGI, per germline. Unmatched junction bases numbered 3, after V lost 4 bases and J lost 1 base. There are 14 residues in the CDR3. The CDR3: CASSLDRESYEQYF. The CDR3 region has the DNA TGTGCCAGCAGTTTGGACAGGGAGTCCTACGAGCAGTACTTC.

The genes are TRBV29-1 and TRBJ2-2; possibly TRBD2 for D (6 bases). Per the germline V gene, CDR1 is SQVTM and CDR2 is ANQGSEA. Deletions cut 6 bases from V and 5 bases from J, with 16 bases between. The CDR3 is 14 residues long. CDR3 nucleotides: TGCAGCGTCCCCCCGGGGGATGGGACCGGGGAGCTGTTTTTT. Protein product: CSVPPGDGTGELFF.

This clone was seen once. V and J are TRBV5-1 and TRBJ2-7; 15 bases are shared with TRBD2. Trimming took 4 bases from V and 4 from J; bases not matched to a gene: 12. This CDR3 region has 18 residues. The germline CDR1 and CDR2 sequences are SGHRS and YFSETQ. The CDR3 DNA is TGCGCCAGCAGCGGGGGGACTAGCGGGGGGATTCTTGGGTACGAGCAGTACTTC. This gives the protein CASSGGTSGGILGYEQYF.

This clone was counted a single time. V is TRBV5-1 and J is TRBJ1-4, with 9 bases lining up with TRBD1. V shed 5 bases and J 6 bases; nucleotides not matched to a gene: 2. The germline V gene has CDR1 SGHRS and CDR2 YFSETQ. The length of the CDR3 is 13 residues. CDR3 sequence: CASRDRGDEKLFF. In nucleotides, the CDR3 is TGCGCCAGCAGGGACAGGGGCGATGAAAAACTGTTTTTT.

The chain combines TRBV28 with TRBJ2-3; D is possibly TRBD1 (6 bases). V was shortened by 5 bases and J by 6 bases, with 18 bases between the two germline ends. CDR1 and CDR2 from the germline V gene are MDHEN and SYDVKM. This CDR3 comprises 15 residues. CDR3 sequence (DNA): TGTGCCAGCAGTAGGCAGGGGAATATCAGGGATACGCAGTATTTT. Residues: CASSRQGNIRDTQYF. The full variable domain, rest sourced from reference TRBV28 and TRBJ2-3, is DVKVTQSSRYLVKRTGEKVFLECVQDMDHENMFWYRQDPGLGLRLIYFSYDVKMKEKGDIPEGYSVSREKKERFSLILESASTNQTSMYLCASSRQGNIRDTQYFGPGTRLTVL.

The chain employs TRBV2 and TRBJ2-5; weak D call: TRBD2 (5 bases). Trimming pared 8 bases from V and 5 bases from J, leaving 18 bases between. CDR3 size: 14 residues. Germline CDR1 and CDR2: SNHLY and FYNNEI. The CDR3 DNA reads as TGTGCCAGCCAAGACTTCGCGGGCTCGGAGACCCAGTACTTC. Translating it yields CASQDFAGSETQYF.

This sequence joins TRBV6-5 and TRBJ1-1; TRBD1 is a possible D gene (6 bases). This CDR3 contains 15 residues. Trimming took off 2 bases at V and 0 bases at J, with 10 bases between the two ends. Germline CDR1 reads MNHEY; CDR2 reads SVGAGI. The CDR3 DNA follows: TGTGCCAGCAGTTACCCGGGACAACTGAACACTGAAGCTTTCTTT. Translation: CASSYPGQLNTEAFF.

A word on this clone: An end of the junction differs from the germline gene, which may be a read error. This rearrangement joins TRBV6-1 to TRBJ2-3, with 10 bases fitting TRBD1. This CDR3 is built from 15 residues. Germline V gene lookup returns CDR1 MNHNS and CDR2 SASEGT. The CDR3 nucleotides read TGTGCCAGCAGCGAAGGGACAGGGGAAGCAGATACGCAGTATTTT. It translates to CASSEGTGEADTQYF.

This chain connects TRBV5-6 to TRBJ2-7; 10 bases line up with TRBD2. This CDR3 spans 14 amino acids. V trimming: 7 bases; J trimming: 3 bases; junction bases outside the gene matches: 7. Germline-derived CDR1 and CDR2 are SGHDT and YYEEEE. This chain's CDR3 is CASSRGTSVYEQYF. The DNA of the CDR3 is TGTGCCAGCTCCAGGGGGACTAGCGTCTACGAGCAGTACTTC.